The T cell receptor beta chain described here comes from a study of response to subunit inactivated influenza vaccine. TCRdb analysed the RT-PCR reads with MiXCR anew, one entry per CDR3 protein. The data hold 550,000 to 600,000 distinct CDR3 sequences, with roughly 10% observed a single time. CDR1 and CDR2 (germline): GTSNPN, SVGIG (reference sequence). V lost 4 bases and J lost 7; bases outside the gene matches: 16. CDR3 length equals 16 residues. The V gene is TRBV30, the J gene TRBJ2-5; 9 bases are shared with TRBD2. The source material was PBMCs from blood, sampled on the day of vaccination. The TCR sequence derives from a man aged 50 to 59 who received an inactivated influenza vaccine. This chain's CDR3 is CAWTNRAGGPVGTQYF. In DNA, the CDR3 is TGTGCCTGGACCAATCGGGCGGGAGGGCCAGTGGGGACCCAGTACTTC.